This entry is about one TCR beta chain. Germline V gene lookup returns CDR1 MDHEN and CDR2 SYDVKM. Trimming shortened V by 6 bases and J by 1 base, and 9 bases separated the two germline ends. The CDR3 spans 13 residues. The data stem from a study of blood T cell repertoires in COVID-19. Sequenced by immunoSEQ multiplex PCR; TCRdb stores in-frame clones only, minus some. The profile shows 250,000 to 300,000 clones, about nine tenths of them singletons. Sequencing was carried out using peripheral blood. This clonotype was obtained from a woman younger than 45 with COVID-19, enrolled during active disease. This rearrangement joins TRBV28 to TRBJ2-5; no clear D. In DNA, the CDR3 is TGTGCCAGCAGGGGCCCGATCCAAGAGACCCAGTACTTC. Encoded protein: CASRGPIQETQYF.